These 20 T cell receptor beta chains were sequenced from one sample in a study of beta chain features in type 1 diabetes. The study reverse transcribed the entire isolated RNA, so it sequenced expressed TCRB transcripts. Assay used: immunoSEQ multiplex PCR; TCRdb lists only in-frame clones, some missing. The sample has around 250,000 clones, around a quarter seen once; the top ten hold approximately 4%. The sequenced material came from central memory CD4+ T cells from blood. Receptor source: a man in his thirties or forties in good health.

This clone showed up just a few times. CDR3 sequence reads: CASSEFFQGGHGYTF. DNA of the CDR3: TGTGCCAGCAGTGAATTCTTCCAAGGGGGCCATGGCTACACCTTC. This rearrangement joins TRBV2 to TRBJ1-2; the match to TRBD1 covers 7 bases. After removal of 2 bases from V and 6 bases from J, the junction contained 9 bases not matched to a gene. CDR1 is SNHLY and CDR2 is FYNNEI in the germline V gene. The CDR3 length is 15 residues.

The chain carries TRBV5-1 and TRBJ2-3; a possible D gene is TRBD2 (5 bases). The germline V gene has CDR1 SGHRS and CDR2 YFSETQ. Trimming pared 2 bases from V and 4 bases from J, leaving 17 bases between. The CDR3 totals 16 residues. CDR3 in DNA: TGCGCCAGCAGCTTAATACCCACACTAGGGCCAGATACGCAGTATTTT. As protein: CASSLIPTLGPDTQYF. The complete variable domain, with remaining parts taken from reference TRBV5-1 and TRBJ2-3, reads KAGVTQTPRYLIKTRGQQVTLSCSPISGHRSVSWYQQTPGQGLQFLFEYFSETQRNKGNFPGRFSGRQFSNSRSEMNVSTLELGDSALYLCASSLIPTLGPDTQYFGPGTRLTVL.

The table lists this clone with a few counts. The V and J genes are TRBV5-1 and TRBJ2-2, with D uncertain. The germline V gene encodes CDR1 SGHRS and CDR2 YFSETQ. The CDR3 is made up of 13 amino acids. Trimming removed 0 bases at V and 7 bases at J, with 7 bases between. The CDR3 DNA reads as TGCGCCAGCAGCTTGGACGGGTTCGGGGAGCTGTTTTTT. It codes for CASSLDGFGELFF.

As regards this clone: The same CDR3 arises from other DNA sequences in this sample as well. The rearrangement links TRBV7-9 to TRBJ2-1; the D is unclear. The CDR3 covers 12 residues. Trimming shortened V by 5 bases and J by 5 bases, and 7 bases separated the two germline ends. The V gene's germline CDR1 is SEHNR and CDR2 FQNEAQ (reference sequence). The CDR3: CASSLPDNEQFF. The CDR3 coding sequence is TGTGCCAGCAGCCTCCCCGACAATGAGCAGTTCTTC.

This clone has just a few counts. The V call is TRBV28, the J call TRBJ2-7; D is undetermined. The CDR3 sequence is 16 residues long. Trimming removed 2 bases at V and 1 base at J, with 15 bases between. Germline loops: CDR1 MDHEN, CDR2 SYDVKM. The CDR3 region is CASSLGRATLSYEQYF. Here the CDR3 DNA reads TGTGCCAGCAGTTTAGGGCGCGCTACACTATCCTACGAGCAGTACTTC. Combining the CDR3 with reference TRBV28 and TRBJ2-7 gives the whole variable domain DVKVTQSSRYLVKRTGEKVFLECVQDMDHENMFWYRQDPGLGLRLIYFSYDVKMKEKGDIPEGYSVSREKKERFSLILESASTNQTSMYLCASSLGRATLSYEQYFGPGTRLTVT.

The rearrangement uses TRBV29-1 and TRBJ1-5; D uncertain. Trimming left V 7 bases short and J 4 bases short, with 5 bases between. This CDR3 region has 10 residues. Germline lookup yields CDR1 SQVTM and CDR2 ANQGSEA. This CDR3 is CSGPNQPQHF. CDR3 bases: TGCAGCGGGCCGAATCAGCCCCAGCATTTT. Drawing the rest from reference TRBV29-1 and TRBJ1-5, the complete variable domain is SAVISQKPSRDICQRGTSLTIQCQVDSQVTMMFWYRQQPGQSLTLIATANQGSEATYESGFVIDKFPISRPNLTFSTLTVSNMSPEDSSIYLCSGPNQPQHFGDGTRLSIL.

With respect to this clone: This may arise from a read error, as a much more abundant clone is one base away. This chain links TRBV15 with TRBJ2-7, with D unclear. The V gene's germline CDR1 is LNHNV and CDR2 YYDKDF (reference sequence). CDR3 length equals 14 residues. V dropped 0 bases and J dropped 2 bases, with 8 bases sitting between them. The CDR3 region is CATSRDQAAYEQYF. CDR3 coding DNA: TGTGCCACCAGCAGAGATCAGGCGGCCTACGAGCAGTACTTC.

The CDR3 DNA is TGCGCCAGCAGCCAAGAACATAGCTTCCTCATTCAGTACTTC. Encoded protein: CASSQEHSFLIQYF. V is TRBV4-1 and J is TRBJ2-4, with D unresolved. The CDR3 runs to 14 residues. Between the trimmed V and J ends, which lost 0 bases and 9 bases, there was a span of 12 bases. Germline CDR1 is MGHRA and CDR2 is YSYEKL.

The DNA for the CDR3 is TGTGCCAGTAGTCCAGACAGGGGAGCGGACACTGAAGCTTTCTTT. It codes for CASSPDRGADTEAFF. The chain recombines TRBV19 with TRBJ1-1, with 8 bases that match TRBD1. Per germline, CDR1 LNHDA and CDR2 SQIVND (reference sequence). This CDR3 has 15 residues. Trimming cost V 5 bases and J 3 bases; bases outside gene matches: 8.

V gene TRBV9 combines with J gene TRBJ1-2; D perhaps matches TRBD1 (5 bases). CDR3 length: 15 amino acids. Trimming left V 4 bases short and J 3 bases short, with 16 bases between. Germline V gene sequence: CDR1 SGDLS, CDR2 YYNGEE. CDR3 loop: CASSFPPGTDYGYTF. The DNA of the CDR3 is TGTGCCAGCAGCTTCCCTCCCGGGACCGACTATGGCTACACCTTC.

The CDR3 reads CASSSRFRESSYNEQFF. Here the CDR3 DNA reads TGTGCCAGCAGCTCGCGATTTAGGGAGAGCTCCTACAATGAGCAGTTCTTC. The chain carries TRBV7-2 and TRBJ2-1; weak D call: TRBD2 (5 bases). The germline V and J ends were trimmed by 4 bases and 0 bases, with 16 bases remaining between them. Germline values: CDR1 SGHTA, CDR2 FQGNSA. This CDR3 is built from 17 residues.

This chain connects TRBV4-3 to TRBJ2-5, with 7 positions matching TRBD1. The CDR3 extends over 14 amino acids. The germline gives CDR1 LGHNA, CDR2 YSLEER. The V segment lost 4 bases and the J segment 0 bases; nucleotides outside the gene matches: 2. This CDR3 is CASSLGQYQETQYF. CDR3 DNA: TGCGCCAGCAGCCTGGGACAGTACCAAGAGACCCAGTACTTC.

This clone was observed once. The chain uses TRBV7-2 and TRBJ2-5, with D possibly TRBD2 on 6 matching bases. Trimming shortened V by 6 bases and J by 2 bases, and 19 bases separated the two germline ends. This CDR3 comprises 16 residues. The germline gives CDR1 SGHTA, CDR2 FQGNSA. Written as DNA, the CDR3 is TGTGCCAGCAGGCCCTCGTTGGCGGGGCTACAAGAGACCCAGTACTTC. Encoded protein: CASRPSLAGLQETQYF. The whole variable domain, remainder taken from reference TRBV7-2 and TRBJ2-5, is GAGVSQSPSNKVTEKGKDVELRCDPISGHTALYWYRQSLGQGLEFLIYFQGNSAPDKSGLPSDRFSAERTGGSVSTLTIQRTQQEDSAVYLCASRPSLAGLQETQYFGPGTRLLVL.

With regard to this clone: Other DNA sequences of this sample code for an identical CDR3. The gene calls are TRBV5-1 and TRBJ2-7; 12 bases are shared with TRBD1. After removal of 8 bases from V and 6 bases from J, the junction contained 9 bases not matched to a gene. CDR3 length equals 14 residues. Germline assignment: CDR1 SGHRS and CDR2 YFSETQ. CDR3 nucleotide sequence: TGCGCCAGTCGAACAGGGACAGGGGGCGTCGAGCAGTACTTC. Its protein product is CASRTGTGGVEQYF.

This chain links TRBV6-5 with TRBJ1-1, with D possibly matching TRBD1 (5 bases). The V end lost 6 bases, the J end lost 5 bases, and 13 bases lay between the germline ends. The CDR3 has 13 amino acids. The germline gives CDR1 MNHEY, CDR2 SVGAGI. CDR3 in DNA: TGTGCCAGCAGCCCAGGGCGCTCAACTGAAGCTTTCTTT. It translates to CASSPGRSTEAFF.

This chain uses TRBV7-2 with TRBJ2-2; TRBD2 is a possible D gene (6 bases). The germline CDR1 and CDR2 sequences are SGHTA and FQGNSA. The CDR3 sequence is 17 residues long. V was cut by 2 bases and J by 5 bases, with 18 bases left in between. The CDR3 bases are TGTGCCAGCAGCTTATTTGGGTCAGGGAGGTTAACCGGGGAGCTGTTTTTT. Protein: CASSLFGSGRLTGELFF.

The CDR3 sequence is CSVDSFYGYTF. The CDR3 nucleotides are TGCAGCGTTGATTCCTTCTATGGCTACACCTTC. This chain uses TRBV29-1 with TRBJ1-2; D remains unclear. The CDR3 covers 11 residues. Looked up from germline, CDR1 is SQVTM and CDR2 is ANQGSEA. V was trimmed by 3 bases and J by 4 bases, leaving 6 bases between them.

The chain has TRBV7-9 and TRBJ1-5; 9 bases are shared with TRBD1. The CDR3 runs to 13 residues. Germline trimming cut 5 bases from V and 10 bases from J; bases unmatched to any gene: 6. Germline-derived CDR1 and CDR2 are SEHNR and FQNEAQ (reference sequence). The CDR3 sequence is CASSQGQGSPQHF. CDR3 bases: TGTGCCAGCAGCCAGGGACAGGGAAGTCCCCAGCATTTT.

This clone was detected only a few times. This sequence joins TRBV29-1 and TRBJ2-1; 7 bases align to TRBD2. The germline V gene encodes CDR1 SQVTM and CDR2 ANQGSEA. J was trimmed by 8 bases and V by 2 bases; bases with no gene match: 9. The CDR3 runs 14 residues. The CDR3 protein is CSVERRELVDEQFF. The DNA for the CDR3 is TGCAGCGTTGAACGGCGGGAGCTAGTCGATGAGCAGTTCTTC.

V is TRBV6-5 and J is TRBJ2-4, with a weak D call TRBD1 (6 bases). V was cut by 10 bases and J by 3 bases, with 7 bases left in between. Germline CDR1 is MNHEY and CDR2 is SVGAGI. CDR3 length equals 11 residues. CDR3 loop: CAKGGKNIQYF. CDR3 DNA: TGTGCCAAAGGGGGCAAAAACATTCAGTACTTC.